One sample yielded the 9 T cell receptor beta chains listed below, sequenced in a study of T-cell memory formation after mild COVID-19. TCRdb called the 5' RACE reads again in MiXCR, with one record for every CDR3 protein. The sample contains fewer than 250,000 distinct CDR3 sequences, roughly a tenth of which appear only once. Sequenced sample: PBMCs or a T cell subset sorted from them (not recorded which). The source is a man between 18 and 29 years old who had mild COVID-19 (a few samples of this study predate the infection). Cell type and time point are not known.

This chain links TRBV11-2 with TRBJ1-1; the D is unclear. V gave up 6 bases and J gave up 0 bases, with 14 bases separating them. Per germline, CDR1 SGHAT and CDR2 FQNNGV. The CDR3 runs 15 residues. CDR3 region: CASSLNSVLNTEAFF. CDR3 nucleotides: TGTGCCAGCAGTCTTAATAGCGTCCTGAACACTGAAGCTTTCTTT.

This clonotype was counted a few times. This chain uses TRBV5-6 with TRBJ2-2; D is uncertain. CDR3 length: 16 amino acids. Germline values: CDR1 SGHDT, CDR2 YYEEEE. With 0 bases removed from V and 4 bases from J, the gap between germline ends came to 13 bases. DNA of the CDR3: TGTGCCAGCAGCTTGGGACCCGGAGTGCTCACCGGGGAGCTGTTTTTT. Its protein is CASSLGPGVLTGELFF.

In its sample, this clonotype was seen a few times. The genes are TRBV7-3 and TRBJ2-3; 9 positions agree with TRBD1. Per the germline V gene, CDR1 is SGHTA and CDR2 is FQGTGA. The CDR3 loop spans 16 amino acids. Trimming at V came to 2 bases and at J to 2 bases, leaving 5 bases not matched to a gene. The CDR3 DNA sequence: TGTGCCAGCAGCTTATTGGGACAGGGATACACAGATACGCAGTATTTT. As protein: CASSLLGQGYTDTQYF.

This clonotype has at least ten counts. The chain joins TRBV5-6 to TRBJ2-5; D is unclear. Germline CDR1 SGHDT, CDR2 YYEEEE. V gave up 0 bases and J gave up 2 bases, with 8 bases separating them. The CDR3 covers 14 residues. The CDR3 reads CASSLGFRQETQYF. CDR3 sequence (DNA): TGTGCCAGCAGCTTGGGGTTCAGACAAGAGACCCAGTACTTC.

This chain uses TRBV11-2 with TRBJ1-4; TRBD1 agrees at 8 bases. Germline lookup yields CDR1 SGHAT and CDR2 FQNNGV. The CDR3 runs to 15 residues. V lost 5 bases to trimming and J lost 7 bases; unmatched junction nucleotides: 9. CDR3: CASSPGQGGGEKLFF. The DNA for the CDR3 is TGTGCCAGCAGCCCTGGACAGGGTGGTGGTGAAAAACTGTTTTTT. Supplemented by reference TRBV11-2 and TRBJ1-4, the full variable domain reads EAGVAQSPRYKIIEKRQSVAFWCNPISGHATLYWYQQILGQGPKLLIQFQNNGVVDDSQLPKDRFSAERLKGVDSTLKIQPAKLEDSAVYLCASSPGQGGGEKLFFGSGTQLSVL.

The rearrangement joins TRBV12-3 or TRBV12-4 to TRBJ2-5; 7 nucleotides line up with TRBD1. The CDR3 length is 15 residues. V was clipped by 5 bases and J by 1 base; unmatched bases: 7. The CDR3 here is CASSPATGIQETQYF. The CDR3 bases are TGTGCCAGCAGTCCGGCGACAGGGATCCAAGAGACCCAGTACTTC.

This chain links TRBV6-5 with TRBJ2-1, with D possibly being TRBD2 (6 bases). V gave up 5 bases and J gave up 7 bases, with 15 bases separating them. This CDR3 has 14 residues. Germline values: CDR1 MNHEY, CDR2 SVGAGI. The CDR3 region has the DNA TGTGCCAGCAGTCCCGCAGGGAGGAGGAATGAGCAGTTCTTC. Its protein is CASSPAGRRNEQFF.

This clonotype has more than one count but fewer than ten. The chain joins TRBV5-1 to TRBJ2-5; 7 bases line up with TRBD2. Germline loops: CDR1 SGHRS, CDR2 YFSETQ. Unmatched junction bases numbered 10, after V lost 2 bases and J lost 6 bases. This CDR3 has 15 residues. CDR3 loop: CASSFWSQSGKTQYF. The CDR3 DNA reads TGCGCCAGCAGCTTTTGGAGTCAGAGCGGGAAGACCCAGTACTTC.

The CDR3 DNA sequence: TGTGCCAGCAGCTTAGGGAACCGGGAGACCCAGTACTTC. Protein sequence: CASSLGNRETQYF. This sequence joins TRBV7-2 and TRBJ2-5, with D hard to call. CDR1 and CDR2 (germline): SGHTA, FQGNSA. The CDR3 sequence is 13 residues long. Trimming removed 1 base from V and 5 bases from J, with 8 bases in between.